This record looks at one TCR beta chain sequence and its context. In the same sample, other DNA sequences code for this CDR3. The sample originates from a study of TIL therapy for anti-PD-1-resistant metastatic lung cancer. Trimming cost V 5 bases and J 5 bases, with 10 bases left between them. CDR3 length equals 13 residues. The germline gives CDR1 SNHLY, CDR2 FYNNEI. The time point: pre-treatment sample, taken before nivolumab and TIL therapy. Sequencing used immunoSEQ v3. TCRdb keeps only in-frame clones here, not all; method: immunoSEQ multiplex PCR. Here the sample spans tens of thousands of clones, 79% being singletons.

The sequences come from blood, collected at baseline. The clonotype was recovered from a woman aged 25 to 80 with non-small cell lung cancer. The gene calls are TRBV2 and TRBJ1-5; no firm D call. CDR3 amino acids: CASSRDNHQPQHF. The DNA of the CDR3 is TGTGCCAGCAGTCGGGATAACCATCAGCCCCAGCATTTT.